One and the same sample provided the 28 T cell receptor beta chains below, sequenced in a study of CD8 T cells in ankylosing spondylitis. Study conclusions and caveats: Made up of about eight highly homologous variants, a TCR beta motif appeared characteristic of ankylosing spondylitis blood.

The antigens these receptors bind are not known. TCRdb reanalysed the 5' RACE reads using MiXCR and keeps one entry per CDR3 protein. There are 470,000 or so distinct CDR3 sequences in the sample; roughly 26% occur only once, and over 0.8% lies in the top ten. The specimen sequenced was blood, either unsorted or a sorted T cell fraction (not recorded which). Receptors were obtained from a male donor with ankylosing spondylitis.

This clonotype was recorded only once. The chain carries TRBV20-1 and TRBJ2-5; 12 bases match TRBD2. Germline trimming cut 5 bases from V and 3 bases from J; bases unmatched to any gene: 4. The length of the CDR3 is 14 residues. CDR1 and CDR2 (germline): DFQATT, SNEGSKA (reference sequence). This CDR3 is CSARTSGTKETQYF. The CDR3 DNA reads TGCAGTGCTCGGACTAGCGGGACGAAAGAGACCCAGTACTTC.

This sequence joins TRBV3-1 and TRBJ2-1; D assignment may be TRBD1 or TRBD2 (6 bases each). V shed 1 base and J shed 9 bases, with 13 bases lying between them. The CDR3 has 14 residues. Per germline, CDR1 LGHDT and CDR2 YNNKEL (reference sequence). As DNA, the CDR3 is TGTGCCAGCAGCCAAGTTCGGGGGCGGAGTGAGCAGTTCTTC. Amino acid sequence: CASSQVRGRSEQFF.

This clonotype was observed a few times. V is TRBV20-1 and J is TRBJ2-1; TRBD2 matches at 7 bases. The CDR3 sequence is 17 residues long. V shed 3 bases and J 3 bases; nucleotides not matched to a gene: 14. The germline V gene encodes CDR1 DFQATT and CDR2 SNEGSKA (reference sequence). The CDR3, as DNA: TGCAGTGCTAGGGTACCCACCGCTAGCGGAGTCTACAATGAGCAGTTCTTC. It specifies CSARVPTASGVYNEQFF.

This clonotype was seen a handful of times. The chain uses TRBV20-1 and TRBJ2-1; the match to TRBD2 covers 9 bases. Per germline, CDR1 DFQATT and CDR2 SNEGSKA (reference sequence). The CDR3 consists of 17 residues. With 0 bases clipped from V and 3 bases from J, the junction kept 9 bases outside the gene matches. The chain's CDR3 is CSARDLPGREGYNEQFF. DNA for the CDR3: TGCAGTGCTAGAGATCTCCCCGGGCGGGAGGGCTACAATGAGCAGTTCTTC.

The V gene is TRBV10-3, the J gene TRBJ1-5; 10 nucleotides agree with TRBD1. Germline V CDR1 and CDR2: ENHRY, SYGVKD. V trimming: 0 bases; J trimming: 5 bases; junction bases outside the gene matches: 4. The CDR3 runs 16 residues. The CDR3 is CAISESRDRGDQPQHF. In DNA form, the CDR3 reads TGTGCCATCAGTGAGTCGCGGGACAGGGGTGATCAGCCCCAGCATTTT.

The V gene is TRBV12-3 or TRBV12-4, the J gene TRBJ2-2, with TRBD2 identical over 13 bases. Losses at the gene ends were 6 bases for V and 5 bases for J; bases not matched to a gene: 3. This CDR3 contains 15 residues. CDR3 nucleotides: TGTGCCAGCAGACTAGCGGGAGGGCGGACCGGGGAGCTGTTTTTT. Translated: CASRLAGGRTGELFF.

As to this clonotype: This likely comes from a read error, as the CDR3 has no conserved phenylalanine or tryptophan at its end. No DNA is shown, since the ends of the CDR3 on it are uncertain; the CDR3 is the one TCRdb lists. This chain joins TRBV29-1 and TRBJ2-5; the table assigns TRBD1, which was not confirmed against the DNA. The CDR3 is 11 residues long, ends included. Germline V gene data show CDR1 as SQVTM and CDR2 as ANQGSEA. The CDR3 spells CSVKTGGRSFH.

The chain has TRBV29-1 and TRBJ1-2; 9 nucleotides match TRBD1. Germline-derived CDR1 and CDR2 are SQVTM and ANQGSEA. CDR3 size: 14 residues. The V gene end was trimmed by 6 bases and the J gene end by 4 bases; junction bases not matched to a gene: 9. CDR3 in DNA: TGCAGCGTGGCCGGGGACAGGGCCACCTATGGCTACACCTTC. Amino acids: CSVAGDRATYGYTF.

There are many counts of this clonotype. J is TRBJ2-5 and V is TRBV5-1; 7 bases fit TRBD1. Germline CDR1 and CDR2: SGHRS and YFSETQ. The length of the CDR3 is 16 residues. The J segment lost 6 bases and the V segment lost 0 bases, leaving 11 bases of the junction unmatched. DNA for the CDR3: TGCGCCAGCAGCTTGGCCGGGACAGAGCTGGGGAAGACCCAGTACTTC. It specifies CASSLAGTELGKTQYF. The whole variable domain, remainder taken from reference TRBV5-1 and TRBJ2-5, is KAGVTQTPRYLIKTRGQQVTLSCSPISGHRSVSWYQQTPGQGLQFLFEYFSETQRNKGNFPGRFSGRQFSNSRSEMNVSTLELGDSALYLCASSLAGTELGKTQYFGPGTRLLVL.

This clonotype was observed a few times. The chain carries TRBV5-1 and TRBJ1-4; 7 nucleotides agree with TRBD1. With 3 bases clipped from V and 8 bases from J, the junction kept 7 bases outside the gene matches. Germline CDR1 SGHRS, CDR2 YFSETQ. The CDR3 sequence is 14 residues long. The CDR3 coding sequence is TGCGCCAGCAGCTCCGGACAGGCAGGGGAAAAACTGTTTTTT. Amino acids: CASSSGQAGEKLFF.

The CDR3 DNA reads TGTGCCAGCAGCTCCGCGGGGGGGAGCAATCAGCCCCAGCATTTT. This gives the protein CASSSAGGSNQPQHF. The chain has TRBV7-2 and TRBJ1-5; possibly TRBD1 for D (5 bases). V was pared by 4 bases and J by 1 base, with 11 bases between. The length of the CDR3 is 15 residues. CDR1 and CDR2 (germline): SGHTA, FQGNSA.

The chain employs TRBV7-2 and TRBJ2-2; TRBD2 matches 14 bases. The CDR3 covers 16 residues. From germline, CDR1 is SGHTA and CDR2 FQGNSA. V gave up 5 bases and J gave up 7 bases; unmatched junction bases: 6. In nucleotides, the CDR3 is TGTGCCAGCAGCCCCCGACTAGCGGGAGGGCACGGGGAGCTGTTTTTT. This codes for CASSPRLAGGHGELFF. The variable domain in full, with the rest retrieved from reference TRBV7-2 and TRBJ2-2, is GAGVSQSPSNKVTEKGKDVELRCDPISGHTALYWYRQSLGQGLEFLIYFQGNSAPDKSGLPSDRFSAERTGGSVSTLTIQRTQQEDSAVYLCASSPRLAGGHGELFFGEGSRLTVL.

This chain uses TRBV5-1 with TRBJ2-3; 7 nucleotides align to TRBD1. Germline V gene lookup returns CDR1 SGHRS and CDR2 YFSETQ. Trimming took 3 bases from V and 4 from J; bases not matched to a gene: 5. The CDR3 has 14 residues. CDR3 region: CASSSTGSPDTQYF. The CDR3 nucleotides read TGCGCCAGCAGCTCGACAGGGTCTCCAGATACGCAGTATTTT.

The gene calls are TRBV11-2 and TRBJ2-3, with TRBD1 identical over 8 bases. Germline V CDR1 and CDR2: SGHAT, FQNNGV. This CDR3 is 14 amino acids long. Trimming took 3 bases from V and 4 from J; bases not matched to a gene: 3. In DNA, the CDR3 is TGTGCCAGCAGCTTTACAGGGGGTCCAGATACGCAGTATTTT. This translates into CASSFTGGPDTQYF.

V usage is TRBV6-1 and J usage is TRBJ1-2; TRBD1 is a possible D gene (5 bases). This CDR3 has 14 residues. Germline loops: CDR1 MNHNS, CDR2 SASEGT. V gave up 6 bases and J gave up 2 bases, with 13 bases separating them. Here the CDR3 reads CASRAVGHNYGYTF. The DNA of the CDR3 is TGTGCCAGCAGAGCCGTCGGACACAACTATGGCTACACCTTC.

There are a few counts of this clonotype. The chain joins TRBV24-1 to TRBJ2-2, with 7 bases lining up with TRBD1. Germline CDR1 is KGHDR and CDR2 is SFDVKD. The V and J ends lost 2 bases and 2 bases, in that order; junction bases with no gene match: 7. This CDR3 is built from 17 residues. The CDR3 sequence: CATSDSRTGVNTGELFF. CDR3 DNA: TGTGCCACCAGTGATTCTCGGACAGGAGTTAACACCGGGGAGCTGTTTTTT.

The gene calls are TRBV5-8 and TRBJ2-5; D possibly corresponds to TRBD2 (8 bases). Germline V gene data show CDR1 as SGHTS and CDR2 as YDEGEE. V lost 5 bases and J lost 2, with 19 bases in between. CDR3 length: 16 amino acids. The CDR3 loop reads CASSKGASGHQETQYF. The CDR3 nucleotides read TGTGCCAGCAGTAAGGGGGCTAGCGGGCATCAAGAGACCCAGTACTTC.

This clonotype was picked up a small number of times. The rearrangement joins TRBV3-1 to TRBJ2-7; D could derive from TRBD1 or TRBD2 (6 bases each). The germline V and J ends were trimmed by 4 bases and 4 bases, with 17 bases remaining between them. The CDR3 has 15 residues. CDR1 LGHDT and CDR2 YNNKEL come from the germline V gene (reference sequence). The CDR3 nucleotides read TGTGCCAGCAGCCCTCCGGGGGCAAGGTCGTACGAGCAGTACTTC. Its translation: CASSPPGARSYEQYF.

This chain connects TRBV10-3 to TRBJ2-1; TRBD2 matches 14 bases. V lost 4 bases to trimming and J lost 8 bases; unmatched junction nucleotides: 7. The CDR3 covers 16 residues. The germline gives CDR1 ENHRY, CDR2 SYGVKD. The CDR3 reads CAISAGGTSGRDEQFF. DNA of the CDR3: TGTGCCATCAGTGCCGGTGGGACTAGCGGGAGAGATGAGCAGTTCTTC.

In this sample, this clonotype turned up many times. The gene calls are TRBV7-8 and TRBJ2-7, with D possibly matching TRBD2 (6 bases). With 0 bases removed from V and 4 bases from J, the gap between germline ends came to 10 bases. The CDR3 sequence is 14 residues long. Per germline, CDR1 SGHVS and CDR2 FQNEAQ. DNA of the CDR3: TGTGCCAGCAGCTTAGCGGACGGGACTTACGAGCAGTACTTC. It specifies CASSLADGTYEQYF.

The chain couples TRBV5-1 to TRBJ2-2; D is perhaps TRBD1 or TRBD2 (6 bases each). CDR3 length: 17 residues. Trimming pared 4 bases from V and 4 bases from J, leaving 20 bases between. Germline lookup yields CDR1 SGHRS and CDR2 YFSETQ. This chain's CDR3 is CASSPPGATVGTGELFF. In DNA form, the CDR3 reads TGCGCCAGCAGCCCCCCGGGGGCTACAGTGGGCACCGGGGAGCTGTTTTTT.

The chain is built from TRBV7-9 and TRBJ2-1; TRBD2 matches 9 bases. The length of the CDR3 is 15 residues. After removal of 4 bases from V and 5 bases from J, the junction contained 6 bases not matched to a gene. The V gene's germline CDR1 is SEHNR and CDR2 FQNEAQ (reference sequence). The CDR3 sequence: CASSSSTSGNNEQFF. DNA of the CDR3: TGTGCCAGCAGCTCCTCGACTAGCGGTAACAATGAGCAGTTCTTC.

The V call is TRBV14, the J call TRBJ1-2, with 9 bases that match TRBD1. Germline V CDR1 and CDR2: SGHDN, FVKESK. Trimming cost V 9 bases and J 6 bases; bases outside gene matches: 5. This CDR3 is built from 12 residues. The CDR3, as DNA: TGTGCCAGTAGGACAGGGGTTGATGGCTACACCTTC. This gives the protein CASRTGVDGYTF.

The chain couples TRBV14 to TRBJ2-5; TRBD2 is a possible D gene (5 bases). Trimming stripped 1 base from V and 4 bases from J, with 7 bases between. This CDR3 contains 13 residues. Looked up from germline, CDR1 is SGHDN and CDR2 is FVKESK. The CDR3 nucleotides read TGTGCCAGCAGCCAAGCCGGGGTAGAGACCCAGTACTTC. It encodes CASSQAGVETQYF.

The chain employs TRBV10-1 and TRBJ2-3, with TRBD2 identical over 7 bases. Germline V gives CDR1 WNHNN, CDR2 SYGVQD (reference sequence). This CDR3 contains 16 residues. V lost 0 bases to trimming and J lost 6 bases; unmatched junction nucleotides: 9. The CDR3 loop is CASSESWASGPDTQYF. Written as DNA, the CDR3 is TGCGCCAGCAGTGAGTCGTGGGCTAGCGGTCCTGATACGCAGTATTTT.

The DNA for the CDR3 is TGTGCCAGCAGCCAAGATCATGCCAGGACAGGGGGTTCGAACACTGAAGCTTTCTTT. Encoded protein: CASSQDHARTGGSNTEAFF. The V and J genes are TRBV4-2 and TRBJ1-1; 10 bases agree with TRBD1. V lost 0 bases, J lost 1 base, and 11 bases stayed unmatched. This CDR3 is built from 19 residues. Germline values: CDR1 LGHNA, CDR2 YNFKEQ.

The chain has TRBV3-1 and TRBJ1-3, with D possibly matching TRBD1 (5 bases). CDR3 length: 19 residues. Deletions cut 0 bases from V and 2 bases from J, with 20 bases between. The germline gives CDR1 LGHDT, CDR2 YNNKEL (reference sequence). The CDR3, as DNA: TGTGCCAGCAGCCAAGATTCCTACCGTGGGGACCCAACTGGAAACACCATATATTTT. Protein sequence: CASSQDSYRGDPTGNTIYF.

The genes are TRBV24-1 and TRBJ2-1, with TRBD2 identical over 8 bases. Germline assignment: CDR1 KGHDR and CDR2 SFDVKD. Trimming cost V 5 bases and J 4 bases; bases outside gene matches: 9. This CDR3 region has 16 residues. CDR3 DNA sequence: TGTGCCACCAGTGGGGGAGCGGGGGAGCATTACAATGAGCAGTTCTTC. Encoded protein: CATSGGAGEHYNEQFF.